This T cell receptor (beta chain) was recovered during a study of T-cell memory formation after mild COVID-19. Across the whole study: In these data, TCR clusters were largely donor specific.

TCRdb reanalysed the 5' RACE reads using MiXCR and keeps one entry per CDR3 protein. The sample includes 550,000 to 600,000 distinct CDR3 sequences, 15% to 20% of them seen just once. The sequence was obtained from an adult woman who had mild COVID-19 (a few samples of this study predate the infection). Cell type and time point are not known. The sequenced sample consisted of PBMCs or a T cell subset sorted from them (not recorded which).

The CDR3 DNA reads TGTGCCAGCAGTCGGTCGGGGACCCAGTACTTC. Amino acid sequence: CASSRSGTQYF. This rearrangement joins TRBV6-5 to TRBJ2-5; D is unresolved. The CDR3 sequence is 11 residues long. Per the germline V gene, CDR1 is MNHEY and CDR2 is SVGAGI. Between the trimmed V and J ends, which lost 5 bases and 7 bases, there was a span of 8 bases.